This entry lists 31 T cell receptor beta chains sequenced from one sample in a study of blood T cell repertoires in COVID-19. Profiled with immunoSEQ multiplex PCR; TCRdb holds only in-frame clones, not every one. This table holds under 250,000 clones, roughly 90% found once. The sequenced sample consisted of PBMCs or T cells enriched from blood (not recorded which). The receptors stem from a woman under 40 with acute COVID-19.

This chain joins TRBV5-6 and TRBJ1-5; possible D gene TRBD1, 5 bases. CDR1 and CDR2 (germline): SGHDT, YYEEEE. Trimming pared 4 bases from V and 11 bases from J, leaving 19 bases between. This CDR3 contains 14 residues. This CDR3 reads CASSRGDSGLSQHF. In DNA form, the CDR3 reads TGTGCCAGCAGCCGCGGGGACTCTGGGTTGTCCCAGCATTTT.

This sequence joins TRBV18 and TRBJ1-5, with 7 bases matching TRBD1. Trimming removed 0 bases from V and 6 bases from J; junction bases left unmatched: 8. This CDR3 contains 16 residues. Germline CDR1 is KGHSH and CDR2 is LQKENI. CDR3: CASSPPGTGVFQPQHF. CDR3 nucleotide sequence: TGTGCCAGCTCACCACCAGGCACAGGGGTGTTTCAGCCCCAGCATTTT.

The chain employs TRBV11-2 and TRBJ2-3; weak D call: TRBD1 (5 bases). The CDR3 has 14 amino acids. Trimming removed 0 bases at V and 6 bases at J, with 10 bases between. Germline CDR1 SGHAT, CDR2 FQNNGV. The chain's CDR3 is CASSLDQGVDTQYF. The CDR3 region has the DNA TGTGCCAGCAGCTTAGACCAGGGTGTGGATACGCAGTATTTT.

The genes are TRBV27 and TRBJ2-1; 10 bases are a match to TRBD2. Germline trimming cut 6 bases from V and 4 bases from J; bases unmatched to any gene: 9. Germline V gives CDR1 MNHEY, CDR2 SMNVEV (reference sequence). CDR3 length: 16 amino acids. Here the CDR3 reads CASRQLGTSEYNEQFF. Here the CDR3 DNA reads TGTGCCAGCAGGCAACTCGGGACTAGCGAGTACAATGAGCAGTTCTTC.

This clone has a single count. The chain recombines TRBV7-9 with TRBJ2-2, with TRBD2 identical over 7 bases. With V trimmed by 3 bases and J by 5 bases, 6 bases remained unmatched. The CDR3 sequence is 15 residues long. The V gene's germline CDR1 is SEHNR and CDR2 FQNEAQ (reference sequence). The CDR3 sequence is CASSLVGRGTGELFF. The DNA for the CDR3 is TGTGCCAGCAGCTTGGTCGGGCGGGGGACCGGGGAGCTGTTTTTT.

The chain joins TRBV5-4 to TRBJ1-1, with a possible D match to TRBD1 (5 bases). V was trimmed by 5 bases and J by 11 bases, leaving 19 bases between them. The CDR3 is 13 residues long. The germline CDR1 and CDR2 sequences are SGHNT and YYREEE (reference sequence). The CDR3 DNA sequence: TGTGCCAGCAGTTCCCCGGGGGATAGGGACGCTTTCTTT. Protein sequence: CASSSPGDRDAFF.

This chain connects TRBV5-5 to TRBJ1-4, with 8 bases fitting TRBD1. Germline lookup yields CDR1 SGHKS and CDR2 YYEKEE (reference sequence). V was pared by 4 bases and J by 8 bases, with 7 bases of the junction left unmatched. The CDR3 is 14 residues long. In DNA form, the CDR3 reads TGTGCCAGCAGCCAGACAGGGGACGGGGAAAAACTGTTTTTT. This encodes CASSQTGDGEKLFF.

This clone appeared a single time. The rearrangement joins TRBV4-2 to TRBJ2-2, with D perhaps matching TRBD2 (6 bases). Trimming stripped 1 base from V and 1 base from J, with 7 bases between. This CDR3 is 15 amino acids long. Germline V gene lookup returns CDR1 LGHNA and CDR2 YNFKEQ. In nucleotides, the CDR3 is TGTGCCAGCAGCCAAGTGACTAGGAACACCGGGGAGCTGTTTTTT. Translated, it gives CASSQVTRNTGELFF.

The rearrangement joins TRBV11-2 to TRBJ2-7; 8 bases agree with TRBD2. With 1 base clipped from V and 3 bases from J, the junction kept 11 bases outside the gene matches. Germline V gene sequence: CDR1 SGHAT, CDR2 FQNNGV. CDR3 length: 17 residues. For the CDR3, the DNA is TGTGCCAGCAGCTTAGCCGGCGGGGGGACACTATTCTACGAGCAGTACTTC. Protein: CASSLAGGGTLFYEQYF. Drawing the rest from reference TRBV11-2 and TRBJ2-7, the complete variable domain is EAGVAQSPRYKIIEKRQSVAFWCNPISGHATLYWYQQILGQGPKLLIQFQNNGVVDDSQLPKDRFSAERLKGVDSTLKIQPAKLEDSAVYLCASSLAGGGTLFYEQYFGPGTRLTVT.

The rearrangement joins TRBV5-1 to TRBJ1-1; D call uncertain. CDR3 size: 16 residues. Looked up from germline, CDR1 is SGHRS and CDR2 is YFSETQ. Deletions cut 0 bases from V and 1 base from J, with 13 bases between. The CDR3 here is CASSLGVRRGNTEAFF. For the CDR3, the DNA is TGCGCCAGCAGCTTGGGGGTTCGGCGGGGGAACACTGAAGCTTTCTTT.

The chain employs TRBV4-3 and TRBJ2-7; D is unclear. V was trimmed by 4 bases and J by 0 bases, leaving 13 bases between them. CDR1 is LGHNA, CDR2 YSLEER, per germline. The CDR3 totals 15 residues. CDR3 protein: CASSLFVQASYEQYF. The DNA of the CDR3 is TGCGCCAGCAGCCTCTTCGTGCAAGCCTCCTACGAGCAGTACTTC.

The chain couples TRBV6-1 to TRBJ1-4; the D gene is possibly TRBD1 (5 bases). V dropped 3 bases and J dropped 8 bases, with 13 bases sitting between them. The germline V gene encodes CDR1 MNHNS and CDR2 SASEGT. The CDR3 contains 14 residues. The CDR3 sequence: CASSEGLWGEKLFF. For the CDR3, the DNA is TGTGCCAGCAGTGAGGGACTCTGGGGGGAAAAACTGTTTTTT.

The chain links TRBV6-5 to TRBJ2-7, with 9 nucleotides matching TRBD2. Germline V gives CDR1 MNHEY, CDR2 SVGAGI. The junction had 3 bases not matched to a gene; V was cut back by 3 bases and J by 0 bases. This CDR3 is 15 amino acids long. The CDR3 spells CASSYKRGVSYEQYF. CDR3 coding DNA: TGTGCCAGCAGTTATAAGCGGGGGGTCTCCTACGAGCAGTACTTC.

The chain carries TRBV30 and TRBJ1-1; possible D gene TRBD1, 6 bases. Germline V CDR1 and CDR2: GTSNPN, SVGIG (reference sequence). The CDR3 sequence is 14 residues long. Trimming shortened V by 3 bases and J by 3 bases, and 14 bases separated the two germline ends. In DNA, the CDR3 is TGTGCCTGGAGCGGACAGCTTACCTACACTGAAGCTTTCTTT. It yields the protein CAWSGQLTYTEAFF.

V gene TRBV6-5 combines with J gene TRBJ2-3; 8 bases align to TRBD2. J was trimmed by 6 bases and V by 2 bases; bases with no gene match: 7. CDR1 and CDR2 (germline): MNHEY, SVGAGI. CDR3 size: 15 residues. Here the CDR3 reads CASSYRGTSLDTQYF. The CDR3 region has the DNA TGTGCCAGCAGTTACCGGGGGACTAGTCTCGATACGCAGTATTTT.

The chain joins TRBV6-5 to TRBJ2-7; D perhaps matches TRBD2 (6 bases). CDR1 is MNHEY, CDR2 SVGAGI, per germline. This CDR3 is 14 amino acids long. Trimming took 11 bases from V and 2 from J, leaving 19 bases between them. The DNA of the CDR3 is TGTGCCGGCCCTACCGGGGGATATACCTACGAGCAGTACTTC. Its protein is CAGPTGGYTYEQYF.

This rearrangement joins TRBV11-1 to TRBJ2-3; TRBD2 agrees at 12 bases. V lost 5 bases to trimming and J lost 2 bases; unmatched junction nucleotides: 5. The CDR3 is 16 residues long. The germline V gene encodes CDR1 SGHAT and CDR2 FQDESV (reference sequence). CDR3: CASSRLAGVPTDTQYF. CDR3 DNA sequence: TGTGCCAGCAGCCGACTAGCGGGGGTCCCCACAGATACGCAGTATTTT.

The chain couples TRBV7-2 to TRBJ1-5, with TRBD1 as a possible D gene (6 bases). CDR1 is SGHTA, CDR2 FQGNSA, per germline. This CDR3 comprises 15 residues. Trimming took off 3 bases at V and 5 bases at J, with 14 bases between the two ends. This CDR3 reads CASSFLQGRDQPQHF. The CDR3 bases are TGTGCCAGCAGCTTCTTACAGGGCCGAGATCAGCCCCAGCATTTT.

The V and J genes are TRBV27 and TRBJ2-3; tentatively, D is TRBD1 (5 bases). From germline, CDR1 is MNHEY and CDR2 SMNVEV (reference sequence). The V and J ends lost 6 bases and 1 base respectively, with 23 bases between them. CDR3 size: 18 residues. The CDR3 DNA is TGTGCCAGCAGCCCAATCCCCCTAGGGGTGGGCGGCACAGATACGCAGTATTTT. This gives the protein CASSPIPLGVGGTDTQYF.

The chain joins TRBV4-3 to TRBJ2-5, with D possibly matching TRBD2 (5 bases). The CDR3 loop spans 16 amino acids. The V and J ends lost 1 base and 2 bases respectively, with 14 bases between them. CDR1 is LGHNA and CDR2 is YSLEER in the germline V gene. This CDR3 reads CASSQGSGNLQETQYF. The CDR3 bases are TGCGCCAGCAGCCAAGGGAGCGGAAACCTGCAAGAGACCCAGTACTTC.

The chain couples TRBV6-2 or TRBV6-3 to TRBJ1-1; D gene ambiguous. V shed 2 bases and J shed 0 bases, with 10 bases lying between them. Germline-derived CDR1 and CDR2 are MNHEY and SVGEGT. CDR3 size: 15 residues. The chain's CDR3 is CASSYREGVNTEAFF. The DNA of the CDR3 is TGTGCCAGCAGTTACCGTGAGGGCGTGAACACTGAAGCTTTCTTT.

This chain links TRBV6-5 with TRBJ1-1; a possible D gene is TRBD1 (6 bases). Germline CDR1 and CDR2: MNHEY and SVGAGI. Trimming cost V 7 bases and J 1 base, with 10 bases left between them. CDR3 length equals 13 residues. The CDR3, as DNA: TGTGCCAGCATCGCGACAGGGAACACTGAAGCTTTCTTT. Translation gives CASIATGNTEAFF.

The chain recombines TRBV9 with TRBJ1-2, with TRBD1 as a possible D gene (5 bases). Trimming removed 1 base from V and 6 bases from J, with 13 bases in between. This CDR3 region has 14 residues. Germline assignment: CDR1 SGDLS and CDR2 YYNGEE. The CDR3 DNA reads TGTGCCAGCAGCGTAAGGGCAGGGTTTGATGGCTACACCTTC. This sequence encodes CASSVRAGFDGYTF.

The chain has TRBV6-5 and TRBJ2-7; 7 bases align to TRBD1. The CDR3 length is 12 residues. The germline V gene encodes CDR1 MNHEY and CDR2 SVGAGI. Trimming at V came to 11 bases and at J to 1 base, leaving 5 bases not matched to a gene. The CDR3 DNA sequence: TGTGCCGCGCGGACAGGTTCCTACGAGCAGTACTTC. This translates into CAARTGSYEQYF.

This chain links TRBV5-6 with TRBJ1-5; perhaps TRBD1 as D (5 bases). V lost 4 bases and J lost 11, with 16 bases in between. The CDR3 length is 13 residues. CDR1 is SGHDT, CDR2 YYEEEE, per germline. CDR3 loop: CASSPRAGPTQHF. DNA for the CDR3: TGTGCCAGCAGCCCTCGGGCAGGGCCGACCCAGCATTTT.

The chain recombines TRBV2 with TRBJ1-6; D gene ambiguous. CDR3 length: 12 amino acids. Per germline, CDR1 SNHLY and CDR2 FYNNEI. V was cut by 7 bases and J by 7 bases, with 8 bases left in between. CDR3 protein: CASNHGNSPLHF. In DNA, the CDR3 is TGTGCCAGCAATCACGGGAATTCACCCCTCCACTTT.

V usage is TRBV2 and J usage is TRBJ1-5; D may be TRBD1 (5 bases). Germline V gene lookup returns CDR1 SNHLY and CDR2 FYNNEI. The length of the CDR3 is 18 residues. Trimming took off 1 base at V and 0 bases at J, with 16 bases between the two ends. The CDR3 DNA is TGTGCCAGCAGTGAAGGGGGCTATGCTTCCTATAGCAATCAGCCCCAGCATTTT. This sequence encodes CASSEGGYASYSNQPQHF. Full variable domain (outside the CDR3, taken from reference TRBV2 and TRBJ1-5): EPEVTQTPSHQVTQMGQEVILRCVPISNHLYFYWYRQILGQKVEFLVSFYNNEISEKSEIFDDQFSVERPDGSNFTLKIRSTKLEDSAMYFCASSEGGYASYSNQPQHFGDGTRLSIL.

The chain recombines TRBV6-4 with TRBJ2-1; D call uncertain. The CDR3 covers 17 residues. The germline CDR1 and CDR2 sequences are MRHNA and SNTAGT. V lost 1 base to trimming and J lost 1 base, with 14 bases between them. This chain's CDR3 is CASSDFASSTSYNEQFF. The DNA for the CDR3 is TGTGCCAGCAGTGACTTTGCTAGTTCGACTTCCTACAATGAGCAGTTCTTC.

V gene TRBV4-1 combines with J gene TRBJ1-2; TRBD1 agrees at 8 bases. The CDR3 is 18 residues long. V trimming: 1 base; J trimming: 7 bases; junction bases outside the gene matches: 17. The V gene's germline CDR1 is MGHRA and CDR2 YSYEKL. The CDR3 coding sequence is TGCGCCAGCAGCCAAGCACCCTTGGGGCGGACAGGGATCGGTGGCTACACCTTC. This gives the protein CASSQAPLGRTGIGGYTF.

At least ten counts were recorded for this clone. This sample also contains other DNA sequences that code for the same CDR3. The DNA for the CDR3 is TGTGCCAGCAGTTACTCGGGGGGGAGCAATCAGCCCCAGCATTTT. Translating gives CASSYSGGSNQPQHF. The rearrangement uses TRBV6-5 and TRBJ1-5, with D possibly matching TRBD1 (5 bases). Germline V gene data show CDR1 as MNHEY and CDR2 as SVGAGI. V shed 0 bases and J shed 1 base, with 7 bases lying between them. The CDR3 runs to 15 residues.

The rearrangement uses TRBV4-2 and TRBJ1-2, with D uncertain. The germline V gene encodes CDR1 LGHNA and CDR2 YNFKEQ. This CDR3 is 13 amino acids long. Trimming removed 1 base at V and 4 bases at J, with 7 bases between. CDR3 in amino acids: CASSQGSGYGYTF. In DNA form, the CDR3 reads TGTGCCAGCAGCCAAGGGTCCGGCTATGGCTACACCTTC.